This TCR beta chain was recorded in a study of response to subunit inactivated influenza vaccine. General study results and limits: With each seasonal influenza vaccination, the authors suggested, few new T cells are recruited.

This clonotype has a count of ten or more. Its antigen is still unknown. One entry per CDR3 protein results from TCRdb running MiXCR on the RT-PCR reads. Of around 480,000 distinct CDR3 sequences in the sample, roughly 9.7% are singletons; the top ten hold less than 15%. The CDR3 contains 13 residues. V was cut by 7 bases and J by 5 bases, with 12 bases left in between. From germline, CDR1 is MNHEY and CDR2 SVGEGT. The sequences come from PBMCs from blood, collected about 6 weeks after vaccination. This clonotype was obtained from a middle-aged man who received an inactivated influenza vaccine. This sequence joins TRBV6-2 or TRBV6-3 and TRBJ2-1, with D possibly matching TRBD1 (6 bases). The CDR3 spells CASKPTGNNEQFF. CDR3 nucleotide sequence: TGTGCCAGCAAACCTACAGGGAACAATGAGCAGTTCTTC.